This entry lists 25 T cell receptor beta chains sequenced from one sample in a study of PD-L1 blockade in urothelial cancer. Profiled with immunoSEQ multiplex PCR; TCRdb holds only in-frame clones, not every one. The profile shows 35,000 to 40,000 clones, 86% of them singletons. Stated time point: peripheral blood 6 weeks after treatment start. Sequenced here: PBMCs, sampled around atezolizumab (anti-PD-L1) treatment. The receptors stem from a man aged 60 to 75 with urothelial cancer.

The chain links TRBV5-6 to TRBJ1-1; possibly TRBD1 for D (5 bases). With 0 bases removed from V and 0 bases from J, the gap between germline ends came to 9 bases. The length of the CDR3 is 15 residues. Germline V gene data show CDR1 as SGHDT and CDR2 as YYEEEE. The CDR3 nucleotides read TGTGCCAGCAGCTTGGCCGGACACATGAACACTGAAGCTTTCTTT. Protein: CASSLAGHMNTEAFF.

The J gene is TRBJ2-7, the V gene TRBV7-2; perhaps TRBD1 as D (6 bases). Trimming stripped 5 bases from V and 3 bases from J, with 8 bases between. This CDR3 contains 12 residues. The germline V gene has CDR1 SGHTA and CDR2 FQGNSA. In nucleotides, the CDR3 is TGTGCCAGCAGCCGGACAGACTACGAGCAGTACTTC. As protein: CASSRTDYEQYF.

This chain links TRBV4-1 with TRBJ2-3; 10 bases align to TRBD2. The J segment lost 0 bases and the V segment lost 1 base, leaving 4 bases of the junction unmatched. The CDR3 is made up of 17 amino acids. Germline V lookup: CDR1 MGHRA, CDR2 YSYEKL. As DNA, the CDR3 is TGCGCCAGCAGCCAAGGTAGCGGGGGGCGGAGCACAGATACGCAGTATTTT. The encoded protein is CASSQGSGGRSTDTQYF.

The chain links TRBV2 to TRBJ1-6; 9 nucleotides line up with TRBD1. This CDR3 region has 15 residues. Looked up from germline, CDR1 is SNHLY and CDR2 is FYNNEI. With 6 bases clipped from V and 5 bases from J, the junction kept 5 bases outside the gene matches. The CDR3 region is CASSLWTGDNSPLHF. CDR3 nucleotides: TGTGCCAGCAGCCTCTGGACAGGGGATAATTCACCCCTCCACTTT.

This CDR3 reads CASTPGLAGALYEQYF. As DNA, the CDR3 is TGTGCCAGCACCCCCGGACTAGCGGGGGCCCTCTACGAGCAGTACTTC. This chain joins TRBV28 and TRBJ2-7, with 13 nucleotides matching TRBD2. V lost 7 bases, J lost 3 bases, and 9 bases stayed unmatched. This CDR3 spans 16 amino acids. CDR1 and CDR2 (germline): MDHEN, SYDVKM.

The DNA of the CDR3 is TGTGCCAGCTCACCATCTGCGGGGGGCCAGAATCAGCCCCAGCATTTT. Encoded protein: CASSPSAGGQNQPQHF. The J gene is TRBJ1-5, the V gene TRBV18; tentative D call: TRBD1 (6 bases). V lost 2 bases and J 4 bases, leaving 15 bases between the germline ends. Germline loops: CDR1 KGHSH, CDR2 LQKENI. The CDR3 is made up of 16 amino acids. The full variable domain, with the rest looked up from reference TRBV18 and TRBJ1-5, is NAGVMQNPRHLVRRRGQEARLRCSPMKGHSHVYWYRQLPEEGLKFMVYLQKENIIDESGMPKERFSAEFPKEGPSILRIQQVVRGDSAAYFCASSPSAGGQNQPQHFGDGTRLSIL.

This chain links TRBV29-1 with TRBJ2-7; D is possibly TRBD2 (6 bases). Germline CDR1 is SQVTM and CDR2 is ANQGSEA. V lost 3 bases, J lost 1 base, and 10 bases lay in between. The CDR3 is made up of 13 amino acids. The CDR3 nucleotides read TGCAGCGTTGATGGGGAGGCTTCCTACGAGCAGTACTTC. Translated, it gives CSVDGEASYEQYF.

This sequence joins TRBV5-1 and TRBJ2-1; 11 nucleotides align to TRBD2. Germline CDR1 SGHRS, CDR2 YFSETQ. The V segment lost 2 bases and the J segment 1 base; nucleotides outside the gene matches: 11. This CDR3 comprises 19 residues. CDR3 protein: CASSLRLAGGLGSYNEQFF. CDR3 sequence (DNA): TGCGCCAGCAGCTTACGGCTAGCGGGAGGACTCGGGTCCTACAATGAGCAGTTCTTC.

The rearrangement uses TRBV9 and TRBJ2-2; TRBD2 matches 12 bases. This CDR3 has 19 amino acids. The trim removed 4 bases at V and 2 bases at J, leaving 12 bases unmatched. Germline V gene lookup returns CDR1 SGDLS and CDR2 YYNGEE. The CDR3, as DNA: TGTGCCAGCAGCTCCCCCGGGCTAGCGGGGGGGTTCAACACCGGGGAGCTGTTTTTT. Protein product: CASSSPGLAGGFNTGELFF.

This clone was observed a few times. The rearrangement links TRBV10-2 to TRBJ2-4, with 7 bases aligning to TRBD2. Trimming removed 3 bases from V and 4 bases from J; junction bases left unmatched: 6. The CDR3 length is 15 residues. Per the germline V gene, CDR1 is WSHSY and CDR2 is SAAADI. CDR3: CASSDWDYRKNIQYF. The CDR3 DNA reads TGCGCCAGCAGTGATTGGGACTACCGTAAAAACATTCAGTACTTC.

The V gene is TRBV4-2, the J gene TRBJ2-4, with D possibly called TRBD1 or TRBD2 (6 bases each). The CDR3 consists of 16 residues. Germline-derived CDR1 and CDR2 are LGHNA and YNFKEQ. The V and J ends lost 6 bases and 5 bases respectively, with 20 bases between them. CDR3 protein: CASSQLAGAGENIQYF. CDR3 sequence (DNA): TGTGCCAGCAGTCAACTAGCAGGGGCTGGTGAAAACATTCAGTACTTC.

This chain's CDR3 is CASSKMMTANYGYTF. Written as DNA, the CDR3 is TGTGCCAGCAGCAAGATGATGACAGCTAACTATGGCTACACCTTC. V and J are TRBV7-9 and TRBJ1-2; D may be TRBD1 (5 bases). Germline V lookup: CDR1 SEHNR, CDR2 FQNEAQ (reference sequence). The CDR3 loop spans 15 amino acids. V lost 5 bases to trimming and J lost 0 bases, with 13 bases between them. The full variable domain, rest sourced from reference TRBV7-9 and TRBJ1-2, is DTGVSQNPRHKITKRGQNVTFRCDPISEHNRLYWYRQTLGQGPEFLTYFQNEAQLEKSRLLSDRFSAERPKGSFSTLEIQRTEQGDSAMYLCASSKMMTANYGYTFGSGTRLTVV.

This clone was detected once. This rearrangement joins TRBV5-1 to TRBJ2-3, with 9 nucleotides matching TRBD2. The CDR3 totals 15 residues. Germline CDR1 reads SGHRS; CDR2 reads YFSETQ. Trimming cost V 0 bases and J 2 bases; bases outside gene matches: 1. CDR3 in amino acids: CASSLGTSATDTQYF. The CDR3 DNA reads as TGCGCCAGCAGCTTGGGGACTAGCGCCACAGATACGCAGTATTTT.

The chain has TRBV7-2 and TRBJ2-3; D call uncertain. This CDR3 spans 12 amino acids. V lost 2 bases to trimming and J lost 6 bases, with 6 bases between them. CDR1 and CDR2 from the germline V gene are SGHTA and FQGNSA. CDR3 in amino acids: CASSLTVDTQYF. The CDR3 bases are TGTGCCAGCAGCTTAACTGTTGATACGCAGTATTTT.

The gene calls are TRBV5-1 and TRBJ1-2, with D perhaps matching TRBD1 (5 bases). The germline V and J ends were trimmed by 0 bases and 8 bases, with 14 bases remaining between them. The CDR3 consists of 14 residues. The V gene's germline CDR1 is SGHRS and CDR2 YFSETQ. The CDR3 coding sequence is TGCGCCAGCAGCTTGGGGCAGGGCCATGGAGGCTACACCTTC. It codes for CASSLGQGHGGYTF. The full variable domain, in which reference TRBV5-1 and TRBJ1-2 provide the parts outside the CDR3, is KAGVTQTPRYLIKTRGQQVTLSCSPISGHRSVSWYQQTPGQGLQFLFEYFSETQRNKGNFPGRFSGRQFSNSRSEMNVSTLELGDSALYLCASSLGQGHGGYTFGSGTRLTVV.

The V and J genes are TRBV30 and TRBJ2-3, with TRBD2 matching 14 bases. Losses at the gene ends were 5 bases for V and 7 bases for J; bases not matched to a gene: 11. CDR1 GTSNPN and CDR2 SVGIG come from the germline V gene (reference sequence). The CDR3 contains 16 residues. CDR3: CAWGLAGGKRGNTQYF. For the CDR3, the DNA is TGTGCCTGGGGACTAGCGGGGGGCAAACGAGGGAATACGCAGTATTTT.

This chain joins TRBV5-8 and TRBJ2-3; TRBD2 is a possible D gene (6 bases). The CDR3 loop spans 16 amino acids. V was clipped by 1 base and J by 2 bases, with 14 bases between them. The germline V gene has CDR1 SGHTS and CDR2 YDEGEE. The CDR3 nucleotides are TGTGCCAGCAGCTTGTTACCGGGACTTGCCACAGATACGCAGTATTTT. Encoded protein: CASSLLPGLATDTQYF.

The V call is TRBV6-5, the J call TRBJ1-2; D perhaps matches TRBD1 (6 bases). CDR1 and CDR2 from the germline V gene are MNHEY and SVGAGI. The V gene lost 5 bases and the J gene lost 8 bases, with 21 bases spanning the gap. The CDR3 extends over 15 amino acids. CDR3 DNA sequence: TGTGCCAGCAGTCCGACGGGTACAGGGCTGGCGGGCTACACCTTC. It encodes CASSPTGTGLAGYTF.

Remarks on this clone: An end of the junction does not agree with germline; a read error may underlie this. The rearrangement uses TRBV5-1 and TRBJ2-2; 9 nucleotides agree with TRBD2. Germline V gives CDR1 SGHRS, CDR2 YFSETQ. This CDR3 comprises 15 residues. In DNA form, the CDR3 reads TGCGCCAGCAGCCCGTATCAAGTTACTAGCGGGCAGCTGTTTTTT. This sequence encodes CASSPYQVTSGQLFF.

This clone came up once. V is TRBV18 and J is TRBJ1-5; no firm D call. The CDR3 has 14 amino acids. Trimming took off 4 bases at V and 1 base at J, with 8 bases between the two ends. Germline assignment: CDR1 KGHSH and CDR2 LQKENI. CDR3 nucleotides: TGTGCCAGCTCACTTAGCGGAAGCAATCAGCCCCAGCATTTT. This sequence encodes CASSLSGSNQPQHF.

The rearrangement links TRBV11-2 to TRBJ1-6, with 11 nucleotides matching TRBD1. Germline V gene lookup returns CDR1 SGHAT and CDR2 FQNNGV. V was pared by 5 bases and J by 8 bases, with 5 bases of the junction left unmatched. The CDR3 is made up of 15 amino acids. CDR3 in amino acids: CASSPRTGGYSPLHF. The CDR3 DNA sequence: TGTGCCAGCAGCCCGCGGACAGGGGGCTATTCACCCCTCCACTTT.

The chain combines TRBV7-6 with TRBJ2-5, with 9 nucleotides matching TRBD1. The CDR3 is 17 amino acids. V was clipped by 1 base and J by 0 bases; unmatched bases: 6. Germline lookup yields CDR1 SGHVS and CDR2 FNYEAQ. CDR3 protein: CASSLGAWTGDQETQYF. The CDR3 coding sequence is TGTGCCAGCAGCTTAGGGGCGTGGACAGGGGACCAAGAGACCCAGTACTTC. Together with reference TRBV7-6 and TRBJ2-5, the CDR3 gives the full variable domain: GAGVSQSPRYKVTKRGQDVALRCDPISGHVSLYWYRQALGQGPEFLTYFNYEAQQDKSGLPNDRFSAERPEGSISTLTIQRTEQRDSAMYRCASSLGAWTGDQETQYFGPGTRLLVL.

This clone was detected only a few times. The gene calls are TRBV5-1 and TRBJ1-1; TRBD1 matches at 12 bases. This CDR3 region has 16 residues. V lost 4 bases, J lost 4 bases, and 8 bases stayed unmatched. Germline V CDR1 and CDR2: SGHRS, YFSETQ. The CDR3 DNA is TGCGCCAGCAGCGTAACCGGGACAGGGGGCGTCACTGAAGCTTTCTTT. This codes for CASSVTGTGGVTEAFF. The full variable domain, rest sourced from reference TRBV5-1 and TRBJ1-1, is KAGVTQTPRYLIKTRGQQVTLSCSPISGHRSVSWYQQTPGQGLQFLFEYFSETQRNKGNFPGRFSGRQFSNSRSEMNVSTLELGDSALYLCASSVTGTGGVTEAFFGQGTRLTVV.

The chain combines TRBV7-3 with TRBJ2-7; 7 bases line up with TRBD1. Germline V lookup: CDR1 SGHTA, CDR2 FQGTGA. The ends lost 10 bases at V and 7 bases at J; junction bases unmatched: 13. The CDR3 extends over 13 amino acids. CDR3 amino acids: CATSDRPLGEQYF. The CDR3 DNA follows: TGTGCCACCTCGGACAGGCCGCTGGGGGAGCAGTACTTC.

The chain joins TRBV19 to TRBJ1-5; 8 bases map to TRBD1. V gave up 4 bases and J gave up 6 bases; unmatched junction bases: 14. The CDR3 spans 17 residues. Germline values: CDR1 LNHDA, CDR2 SQIVND (reference sequence). The CDR3 nucleotides read TGTGCCAGTAGTAGACTCTCCGGACAGGGCTTTAGTCAGCCCCAGCATTTT. It translates to CASSRLSGQGFSQPQHF.